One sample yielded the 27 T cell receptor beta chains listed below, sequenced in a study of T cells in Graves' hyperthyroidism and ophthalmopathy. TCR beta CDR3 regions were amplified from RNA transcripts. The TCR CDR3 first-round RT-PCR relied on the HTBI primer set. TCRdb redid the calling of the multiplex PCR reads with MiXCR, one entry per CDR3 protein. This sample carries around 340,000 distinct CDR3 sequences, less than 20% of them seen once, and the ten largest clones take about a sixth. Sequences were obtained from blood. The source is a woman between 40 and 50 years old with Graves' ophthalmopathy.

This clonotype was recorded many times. The CDR3 loop reads CASSSPRESSGNTIYF. The CDR3 bases are TGTGCCAGCAGCTCACCTAGGGAGAGCTCTGGAAACACCATATATTTT. The chain couples TRBV11-2 to TRBJ1-3; D uncertain. The CDR3 loop spans 16 amino acids. Germline V gene sequence: CDR1 SGHAT, CDR2 FQNNGV. The germline V and J ends were trimmed by 4 bases and 0 bases, with 13 bases remaining between them.

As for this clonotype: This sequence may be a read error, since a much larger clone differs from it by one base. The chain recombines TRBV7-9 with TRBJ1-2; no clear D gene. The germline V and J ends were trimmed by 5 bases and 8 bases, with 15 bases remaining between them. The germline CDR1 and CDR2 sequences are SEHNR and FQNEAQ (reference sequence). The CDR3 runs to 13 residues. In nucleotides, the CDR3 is TGTGCCAGCAGCCTGACATGGGCGGACGGCTACACCTTC. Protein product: CASSLTWADGYTF. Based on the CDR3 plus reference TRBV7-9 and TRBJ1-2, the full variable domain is DTGVSQNPRHKITKRGQNVTFRCDPISEHNRLYWYRQTLGQGPEFLTYFQNEAQLEKSRLLSDRFSAERPKGSFSTLEIQRTEQGDSAMYLCASSLTWADGYTFGSGTRLTVV.

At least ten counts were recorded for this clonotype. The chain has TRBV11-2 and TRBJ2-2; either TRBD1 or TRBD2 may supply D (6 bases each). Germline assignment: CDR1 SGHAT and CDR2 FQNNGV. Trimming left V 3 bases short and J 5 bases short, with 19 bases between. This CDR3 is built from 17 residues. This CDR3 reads CASSLPLKGGATGELFF. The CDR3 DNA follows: TGTGCCAGCAGCTTGCCCCTTAAGGGGGGCGCGACCGGGGAGCTGTTTTTT.

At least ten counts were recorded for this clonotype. CDR3 nucleotides: TGTGCCAGCAGTCCACGGGACAGGTGGGCCCAGTACTTC. Translated, it gives CASSPRDRWAQYF. V and J are TRBV7-9 and TRBJ2-5; 8 bases are a match to TRBD1. With 6 bases clipped from V and 9 bases from J, the junction kept 9 bases outside the gene matches. This CDR3 spans 13 amino acids. From germline, CDR1 is SEHNR and CDR2 FQNEAQ (reference sequence).

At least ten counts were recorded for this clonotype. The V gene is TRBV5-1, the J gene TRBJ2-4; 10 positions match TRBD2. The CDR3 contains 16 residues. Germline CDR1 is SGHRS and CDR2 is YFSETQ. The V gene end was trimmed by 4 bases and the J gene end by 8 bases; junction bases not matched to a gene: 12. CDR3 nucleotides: TGCGCCAGCAGCCTAACCCCAAGCGGGAGGGCCGACATTCAGTACTTC. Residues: CASSLTPSGRADIQYF.

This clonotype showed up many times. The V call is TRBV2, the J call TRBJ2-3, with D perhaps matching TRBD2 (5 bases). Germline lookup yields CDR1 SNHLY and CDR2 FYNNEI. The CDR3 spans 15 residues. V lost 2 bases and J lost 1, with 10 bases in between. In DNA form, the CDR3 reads TGTGCCAGCAGTGAACTAGCCCTCCGCACAGATACGCAGTATTTT. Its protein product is CASSELALRTDTQYF.

In DNA, the CDR3 is TGTGCCAGCCTTTGGGGGAACAGAGCTTTCTTT. Protein: CASLWGNRAFF. The J gene is TRBJ1-1, the V gene TRBV2; possible D gene TRBD1, 5 bases. The germline V gene has CDR1 SNHLY and CDR2 FYNNEI. The CDR3 consists of 11 residues. V was clipped by 8 bases and J by 10 bases, with 14 bases between them.

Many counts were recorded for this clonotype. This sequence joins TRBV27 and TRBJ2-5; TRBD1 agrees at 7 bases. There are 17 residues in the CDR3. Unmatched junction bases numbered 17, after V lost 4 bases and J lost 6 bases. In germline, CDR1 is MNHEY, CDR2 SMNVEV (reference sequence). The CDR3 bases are TGTGCCAGCAGTTCCCTACTGACGACAGGGATGTTGCAGACCCAGTACTTC. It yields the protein CASSSLLTTGMLQTQYF.

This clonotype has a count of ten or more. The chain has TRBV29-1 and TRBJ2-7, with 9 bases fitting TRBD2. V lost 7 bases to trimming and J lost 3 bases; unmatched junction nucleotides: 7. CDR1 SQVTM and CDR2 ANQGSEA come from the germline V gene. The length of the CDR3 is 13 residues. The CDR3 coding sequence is TGCAGCGCCCGGTCTAGCGGGGTCTACGAGCAGTACTTC. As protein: CSARSSGVYEQYF.

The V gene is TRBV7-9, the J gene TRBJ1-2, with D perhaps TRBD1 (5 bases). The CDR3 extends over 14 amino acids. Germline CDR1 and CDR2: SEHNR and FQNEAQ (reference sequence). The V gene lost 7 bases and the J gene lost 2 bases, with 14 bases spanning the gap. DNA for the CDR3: TGTGCCAGCACCCCCGGGACCCAGAACTATGGCTACACCTTC. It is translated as CASTPGTQNYGYTF.

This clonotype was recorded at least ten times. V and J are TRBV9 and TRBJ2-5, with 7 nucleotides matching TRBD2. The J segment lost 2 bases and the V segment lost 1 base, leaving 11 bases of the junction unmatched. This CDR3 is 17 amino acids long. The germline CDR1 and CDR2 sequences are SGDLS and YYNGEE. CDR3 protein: CASSVSPRASGQETQYF. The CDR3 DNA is TGTGCCAGCAGCGTATCCCCTCGGGCTAGCGGACAAGAGACCCAGTACTTC.

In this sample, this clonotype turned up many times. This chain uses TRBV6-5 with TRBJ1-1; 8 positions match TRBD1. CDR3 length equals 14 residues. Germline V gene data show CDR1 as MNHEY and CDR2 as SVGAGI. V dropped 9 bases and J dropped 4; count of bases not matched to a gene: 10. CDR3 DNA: TGTGCCAGTCAAACTCCGGGACAGGCCACTGAAGCTTTCTTT. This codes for CASQTPGQATEAFF.

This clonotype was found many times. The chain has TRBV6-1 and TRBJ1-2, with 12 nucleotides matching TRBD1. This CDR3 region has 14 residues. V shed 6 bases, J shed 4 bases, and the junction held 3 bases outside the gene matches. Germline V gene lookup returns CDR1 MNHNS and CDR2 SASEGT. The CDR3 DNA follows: TGTGCCAGCAGACGGGACAGGGGGCCCTATGGCTACACCTTC. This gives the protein CASRRDRGPYGYTF.

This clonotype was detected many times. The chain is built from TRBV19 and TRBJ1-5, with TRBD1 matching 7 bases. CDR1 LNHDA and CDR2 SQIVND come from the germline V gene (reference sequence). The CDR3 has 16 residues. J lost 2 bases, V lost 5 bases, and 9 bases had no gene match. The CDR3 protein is CASSPPGGGGNQPQHF. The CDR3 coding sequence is TGTGCCAGTAGTCCCCCAGGGGGAGGCGGCAATCAGCCCCAGCATTTT.

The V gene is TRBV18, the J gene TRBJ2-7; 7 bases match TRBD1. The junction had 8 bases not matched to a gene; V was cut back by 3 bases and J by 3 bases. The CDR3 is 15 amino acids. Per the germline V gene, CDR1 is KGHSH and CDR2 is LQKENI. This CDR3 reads CASSPTGTVNYEQYF. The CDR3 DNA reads TGTGCCAGCTCACCGACCGGGACAGTCAACTACGAGCAGTACTTC.

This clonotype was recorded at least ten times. CDR3 nucleotide sequence: TGTGCCAGCTCTGGGGGGCAGGGGGTCTATGGCTACACCTTC. Encoded protein: CASSGGQGVYGYTF. The chain carries TRBV28 and TRBJ1-2; TRBD1 agrees at 7 bases. The V and J ends lost 8 bases and 4 bases, in that order; junction bases with no gene match: 10. This CDR3 is 14 amino acids long. Germline CDR1 is MDHEN and CDR2 is SYDVKM.

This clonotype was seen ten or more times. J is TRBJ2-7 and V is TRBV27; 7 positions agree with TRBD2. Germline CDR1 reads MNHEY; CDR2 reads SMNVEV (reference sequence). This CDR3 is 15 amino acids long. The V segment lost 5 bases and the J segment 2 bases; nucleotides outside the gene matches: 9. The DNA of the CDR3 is TGTGCCAGCAGTCCCTCCCCGGGGAGGGCCTACGAGCAGTACTTC. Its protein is CASSPSPGRAYEQYF.

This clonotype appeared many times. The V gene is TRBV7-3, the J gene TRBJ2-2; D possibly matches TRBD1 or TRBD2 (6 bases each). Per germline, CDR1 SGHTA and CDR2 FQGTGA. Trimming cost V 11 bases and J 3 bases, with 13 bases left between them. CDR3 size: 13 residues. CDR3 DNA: TGTGCCCGGCGGGACATTGACACCGGGGAGCTGTTTTTT. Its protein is CARRDIDTGELFF.

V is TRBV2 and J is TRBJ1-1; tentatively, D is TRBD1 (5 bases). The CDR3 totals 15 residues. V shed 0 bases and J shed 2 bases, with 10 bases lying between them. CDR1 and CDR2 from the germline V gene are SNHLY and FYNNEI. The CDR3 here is CASSEARGPNTEAFF. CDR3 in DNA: TGTGCCAGCAGTGAAGCGCGGGGCCCCAACACTGAAGCTTTCTTT.

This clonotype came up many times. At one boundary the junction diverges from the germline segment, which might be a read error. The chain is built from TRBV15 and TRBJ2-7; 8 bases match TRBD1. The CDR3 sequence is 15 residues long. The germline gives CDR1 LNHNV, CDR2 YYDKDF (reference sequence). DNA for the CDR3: TGTGCCACCAGCAGAGATCGGACAGGGTATGGCGAGCGGTACTTC. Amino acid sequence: CATSRDRTGYGERYF.

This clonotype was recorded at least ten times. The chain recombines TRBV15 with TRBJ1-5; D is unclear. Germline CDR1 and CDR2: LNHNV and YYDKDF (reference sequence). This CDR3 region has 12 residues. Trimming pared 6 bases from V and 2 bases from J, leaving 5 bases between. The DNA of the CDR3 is TGTGCCACCAGGCAGGGCAATCAGCCCCAGCATTTT. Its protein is CATRQGNQPQHF. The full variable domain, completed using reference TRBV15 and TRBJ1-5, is DAMVIQNPRYQVTQFGKPVTLSCSQTLNHNVMYWYQQKSSQAPKLLFHYYDKDFNNEADTPDNFQSRRPNTSFCFLDIRSPGLGDTAMYLCATRQGNQPQHFGDGTRLSIL.

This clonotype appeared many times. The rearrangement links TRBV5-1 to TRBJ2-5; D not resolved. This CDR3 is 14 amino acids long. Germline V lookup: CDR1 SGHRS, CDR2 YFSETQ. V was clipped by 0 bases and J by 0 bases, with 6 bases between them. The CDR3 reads CASSLEGYQETQYF. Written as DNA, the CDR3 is TGCGCCAGCAGCTTGGAGGGATACCAAGAGACCCAGTACTTC.

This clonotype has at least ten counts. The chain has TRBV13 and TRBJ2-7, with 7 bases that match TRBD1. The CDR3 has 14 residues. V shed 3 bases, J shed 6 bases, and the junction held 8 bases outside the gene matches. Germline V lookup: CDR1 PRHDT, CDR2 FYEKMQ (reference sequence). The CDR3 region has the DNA TGTGCCAGCAGCTTTCAGACAGGGCTAGGCGAGCAGTACTTC. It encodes CASSFQTGLGEQYF.

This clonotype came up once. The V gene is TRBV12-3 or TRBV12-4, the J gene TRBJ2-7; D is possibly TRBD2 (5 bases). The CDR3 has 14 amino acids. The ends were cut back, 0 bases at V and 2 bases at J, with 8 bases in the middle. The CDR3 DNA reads TGTGCCAGCAGTTTAGCCGGGAAAACCTACGAGCAGTACTTC. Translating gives CASSLAGKTYEQYF.

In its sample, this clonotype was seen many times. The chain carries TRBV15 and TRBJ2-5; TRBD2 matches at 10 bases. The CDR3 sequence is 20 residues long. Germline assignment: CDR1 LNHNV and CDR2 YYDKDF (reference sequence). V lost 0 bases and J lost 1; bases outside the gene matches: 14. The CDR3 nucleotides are TGTGCCACCAGCAGAGATGGCGGAGGTCCGGGACTAGCGCCCCAAGAGACCCAGTACTTC. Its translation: CATSRDGGGPGLAPQETQYF.

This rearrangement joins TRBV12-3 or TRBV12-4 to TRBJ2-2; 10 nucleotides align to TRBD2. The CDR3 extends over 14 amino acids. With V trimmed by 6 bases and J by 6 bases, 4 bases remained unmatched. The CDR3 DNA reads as TGTGCCAGCAGCAGCGGGGGGGCCGCCGGGGAGCTGTTTTTT. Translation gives CASSSGGAAGELFF.

The CDR3 loop is CAIRGSGGAGETQYF. The CDR3 nucleotides read TGTGCCATCAGAGGTAGCGGGGGGGCCGGAGAGACCCAGTACTTC. This sequence joins TRBV6-1 and TRBJ2-5; 11 bases fit TRBD2. The germline V gene encodes CDR1 MNHNS and CDR2 SASEGT. The CDR3 loop spans 15 amino acids. Unmatched junction bases numbered 11, after V lost 10 bases and J lost 4 bases.